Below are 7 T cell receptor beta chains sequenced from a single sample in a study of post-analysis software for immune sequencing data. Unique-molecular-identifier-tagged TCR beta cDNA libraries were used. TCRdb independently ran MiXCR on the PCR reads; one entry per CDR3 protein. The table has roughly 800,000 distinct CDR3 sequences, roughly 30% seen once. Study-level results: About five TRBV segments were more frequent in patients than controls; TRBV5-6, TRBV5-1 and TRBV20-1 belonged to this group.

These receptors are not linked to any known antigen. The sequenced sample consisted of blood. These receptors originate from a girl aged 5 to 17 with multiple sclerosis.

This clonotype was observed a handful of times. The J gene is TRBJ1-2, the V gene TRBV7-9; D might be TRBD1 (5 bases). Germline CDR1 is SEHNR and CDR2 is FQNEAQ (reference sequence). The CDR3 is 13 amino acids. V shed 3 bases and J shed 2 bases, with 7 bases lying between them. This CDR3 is CASSFRDNYGYTF. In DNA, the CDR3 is TGTGCCAGCAGCTTCCGGGACAACTATGGCTACACCTTC.

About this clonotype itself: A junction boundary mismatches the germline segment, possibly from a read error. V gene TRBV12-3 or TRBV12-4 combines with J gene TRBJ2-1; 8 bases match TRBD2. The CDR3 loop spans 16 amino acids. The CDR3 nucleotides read TGTGCCAGCAGTCCCGGTAGTAGCGGGGCGTACAATGGGCAGTTCTTC. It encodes CASSPGSSGAYNGQFF.

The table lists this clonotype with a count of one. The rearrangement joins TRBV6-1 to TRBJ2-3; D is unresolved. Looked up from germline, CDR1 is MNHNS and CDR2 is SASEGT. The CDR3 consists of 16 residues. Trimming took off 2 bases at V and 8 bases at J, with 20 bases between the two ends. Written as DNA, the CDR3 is TGTGCCAGCAGTGAACGAGAGGCAGGCGGATTGGGTACGCAGTATTTT. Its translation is CASSEREAGGLGTQYF.

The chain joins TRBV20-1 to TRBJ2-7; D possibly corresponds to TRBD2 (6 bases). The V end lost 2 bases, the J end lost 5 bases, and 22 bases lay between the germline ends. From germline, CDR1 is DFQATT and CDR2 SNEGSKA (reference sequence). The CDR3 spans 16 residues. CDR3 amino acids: CSARPFPVAVRDEQYF. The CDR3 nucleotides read TGCAGTGCTAGACCCTTTCCCGTAGCGGTCCGGGACGAGCAGTACTTC.

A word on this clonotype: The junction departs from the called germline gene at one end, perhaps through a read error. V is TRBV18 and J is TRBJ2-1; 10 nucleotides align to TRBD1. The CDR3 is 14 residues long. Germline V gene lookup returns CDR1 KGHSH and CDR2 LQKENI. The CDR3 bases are TGTGTCAGCACCCGGGACAGGGGCAGCAATGAGCAGTTCTTC. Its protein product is CVSTRDRGSNEQFF. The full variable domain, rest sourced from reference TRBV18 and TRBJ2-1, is NAGVMQNPRHLVRRRGQEARLRCSPMKGHSHVYWYRQLPEEGLKFMVYLQKENIIDESGMPKERFSAEFPKEGPSILRIQQVVRGDSAAYFCVSTRDRGSNEQFFGPGTRLTVL.

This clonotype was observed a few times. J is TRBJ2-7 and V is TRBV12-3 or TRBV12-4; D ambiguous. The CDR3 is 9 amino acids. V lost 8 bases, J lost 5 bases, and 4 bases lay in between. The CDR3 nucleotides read TGTGCCAGCGGACACGAGCAGTACTTC. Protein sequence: CASGHEQYF.

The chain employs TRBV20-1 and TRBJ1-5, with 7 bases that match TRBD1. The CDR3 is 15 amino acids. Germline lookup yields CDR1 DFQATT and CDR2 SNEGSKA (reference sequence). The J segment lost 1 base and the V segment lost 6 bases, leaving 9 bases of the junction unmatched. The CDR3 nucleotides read TGCAGTGCCGTCGCCCAGGGGGAAAGCAATCAGCCCCAGCATTTT. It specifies CSAVAQGESNQPQHF.